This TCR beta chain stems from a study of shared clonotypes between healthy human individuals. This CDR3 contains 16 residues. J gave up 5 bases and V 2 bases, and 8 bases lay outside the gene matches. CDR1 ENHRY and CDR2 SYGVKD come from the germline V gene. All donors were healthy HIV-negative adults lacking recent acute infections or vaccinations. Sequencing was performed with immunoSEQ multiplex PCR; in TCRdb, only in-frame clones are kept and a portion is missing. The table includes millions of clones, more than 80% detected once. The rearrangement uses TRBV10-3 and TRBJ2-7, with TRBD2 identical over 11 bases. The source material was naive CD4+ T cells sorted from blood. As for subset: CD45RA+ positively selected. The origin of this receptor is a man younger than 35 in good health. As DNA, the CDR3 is TGTGCCATCAGTGAGACTACTAGCGGGAGTATCCACGAGCAGTACTTC. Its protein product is CAISETTSGSIHEQYF.